The 10 T cell receptor beta chains in this list originate from one sample, sequenced in a study of shared T cell receptors in the human thymus. Assay: immunoSEQ multiplex PCR; the TCRdb copy retains only in-frame clones and omits some. Of 720,000 or so clones in the sample, over 75% are singletons; the top ten hold 0.008% to 0.011%. The sample was also reused in another study, on human thymus T cells.

Sample: thymocytes. Receptor source: a girl under three years old with a congenital heart defect.

The rearrangement uses TRBV6-5 and TRBJ1-1; a weak D match, TRBD1 (5 bases). Trimming took off 2 bases at V and 0 bases at J, with 13 bases between the two ends. Germline V gene sequence: CDR1 MNHEY, CDR2 SVGAGI. This CDR3 has 16 residues. Here the CDR3 reads CASSYRGLTMNTEAFF. DNA of the CDR3: TGTGCCAGCAGTTACAGGGGCCTTACCATGAACACTGAAGCTTTCTTT.

CDR3 nucleotides: TGCAGCGTTGTCCGTGGGAGACAAGAGACCCAGTACTTC. It encodes CSVVRGRQETQYF. The chain joins TRBV29-1 to TRBJ2-5, with a weak D call TRBD2 (5 bases). CDR1 and CDR2 (germline): SQVTM, ANQGSEA. Trimming cost V 4 bases and J 2 bases, with 11 bases left between them. This CDR3 has 13 residues.

The chain has TRBV4-1 and TRBJ1-2; weak D call: TRBD1 (6 bases). Germline lookup yields CDR1 MGHRA and CDR2 YSYEKL. The CDR3 runs 14 residues. V was shortened by 6 bases and J by 6 bases, with 17 bases between the two germline ends. The CDR3 DNA sequence: TGCGCCAGCAGACAGGGATTCGAGAGTAATGGCTACACCTTC. Translation: CASRQGFESNGYTF.

The J gene is TRBJ1-1, the V gene TRBV14; 7 nucleotides match TRBD1. Germline loops: CDR1 SGHDN, CDR2 FVKESK. Trimming took 3 bases from V and 1 from J; bases not matched to a gene: 5. CDR3 size: 15 residues. The CDR3 sequence: CASSHLTGQNTEAFF. The DNA for the CDR3 is TGTGCCAGCAGCCACTTGACAGGGCAGAACACTGAAGCTTTCTTT.

The chain joins TRBV6-1 to TRBJ2-7; 7 bases align to TRBD2. CDR3 length: 16 residues. The V and J ends lost 0 bases and 5 bases, in that order; junction bases with no gene match: 10. Germline CDR1 is MNHNS and CDR2 is SASEGT. The chain's CDR3 is CASSEAGDYPSDEQYF. The CDR3 DNA sequence: TGTGCCAGCAGTGAAGCGGGGGACTACCCAAGCGACGAGCAGTACTTC.

V is TRBV6-5 and J is TRBJ2-7; tentative D call: TRBD2 (5 bases). Deletions cut 4 bases from V and 3 bases from J, with 13 bases between. The CDR3 length is 14 residues. Germline assignment: CDR1 MNHEY and CDR2 SVGAGI. This chain's CDR3 is CASSSEAISYEQYF. CDR3 sequence (DNA): TGTGCCAGCAGTTCGGAGGCTATCAGCTACGAGCAGTACTTC.

This chain uses TRBV9 with TRBJ2-5; TRBD2 matches 9 bases. The CDR3 spans 18 residues. Per germline, CDR1 SGDLS and CDR2 YYNGEE. V shed 0 bases, J shed 7 bases, and the junction held 16 bases outside the gene matches. The CDR3 loop reads CASSVAGWRGGPLGTQYF. In nucleotides, the CDR3 is TGTGCCAGCAGCGTAGCGGGATGGCGGGGGGGCCCGTTGGGGACCCAGTACTTC.

Concerning this clone: Compared with germline, one end of the junction differs, possibly owing to a read error. The chain links TRBV2 to TRBJ1-1; 7 nucleotides line up with TRBD1. Per the germline V gene, CDR1 is SNHLY and CDR2 is FYNNEI. The CDR3 is made up of 10 amino acids. The DNA of the CDR3 is TGTGCCAGCAGTCGGGACAGCCAAGCCTTT. It is translated as CASSRDSQAF.

The chain recombines TRBV4-3 with TRBJ1-6; unclear D gene. CDR3 size: 16 residues. Between the trimmed V and J ends, which lost 0 bases and 5 bases, there was a span of 11 bases. The germline V gene has CDR1 LGHNA and CDR2 YSLEER. For the CDR3, the DNA is TGCGCCAGCAGCCAAGAACGGAGCGAGAATAATTCACCCCTCCACTTT. Translating it yields CASSQERSENNSPLHF.

The chain joins TRBV29-1 to TRBJ2-3; D is possibly TRBD2 (5 bases). V was cut by 4 bases and J by 0 bases, with 17 bases left in between. The CDR3 is made up of 16 amino acids. Looked up from germline, CDR1 is SQVTM and CDR2 is ANQGSEA. The CDR3 DNA sequence: TGCAGCGTTGGACTAACGCCCATTCTTAGCACAGATACGCAGTATTTT. Its protein is CSVGLTPILSTDTQYF.